The 7 T cell receptor beta chains listed next were all sequenced from one sample in a study of the immune and genomic landscape of osteosarcoma. This table comes from immunoSEQ multiplex PCR, and its TCRdb copy is limited to in-frame clones, with some not included. The sample yields about 280 clones, approximately 77% seen once. Sequencing was carried out using tumor tissue from a local recurrence in the femur. These receptors were obtained from a man aged 65 to 85 with osteosarcoma.

The rearrangement links TRBV19 to TRBJ2-2, with TRBD1 matching over 9 bases. Trimming cost V 3 bases and J 6 bases; bases outside gene matches: 8. This CDR3 has 16 amino acids. Germline CDR1 LNHDA, CDR2 SQIVND (reference sequence). The CDR3 DNA sequence: TGTGCCAGTAGTATTGCCGGGACAGGGATGGCCGGGGAGCTGTTTTTT. Translating it yields CASSIAGTGMAGELFF.

V usage is TRBV5-1 and J usage is TRBJ1-6; the D gene is possibly TRBD1 (5 bases). Trimming took off 1 base at V and 7 bases at J, with 9 bases between the two ends. The germline CDR1 and CDR2 sequences are SGHRS and YFSETQ. This CDR3 has 14 amino acids. The CDR3 loop is CASSLKEGNSPLHF. In DNA, the CDR3 is TGCGCCAGCAGCTTGAAAGAGGGGAATTCACCCCTCCACTTT.

The chain links TRBV4-2 to TRBJ2-1; TRBD2 aligns across 9 bases. The CDR3 is 17 amino acids. Germline-derived CDR1 and CDR2 are LGHNA and YNFKEQ. The trim removed 4 bases at V and 7 bases at J, leaving 14 bases unmatched. CDR3 bases: TGTGCCAGCAGCCCCGACCGGGGCGGGGGGGCTCGAAATGAGCAGTTCTTC. Its protein is CASSPDRGGGARNEQFF.

The chain carries TRBV30 and TRBJ1-5; no firm D call. The length of the CDR3 is 14 residues. Trimming cost V 1 base and J 0 bases, with 7 bases left between them. Germline V gene data show CDR1 as GTSNPN and CDR2 as SVGIG (reference sequence). The CDR3 loop is CAWSGQYSNQPQHF. The CDR3 DNA sequence: TGTGCCTGGAGTGGCCAGTATAGCAATCAGCCCCAGCATTTT.

In its sample, this clone is hyperexpanded. For the CDR3, the DNA is TGTGCCAGCAGCGAAGAGGGCCGTAACACTGAAGCTTTCTTT. Protein: CASSEEGRNTEAFF. The rearrangement uses TRBV9 and TRBJ1-1; D is ambiguous. Germline V gives CDR1 SGDLS, CDR2 YYNGEE. V was cut by 3 bases and J by 2 bases, with 11 bases left in between. CDR3 length equals 14 residues.

This rearrangement joins TRBV5-1 to TRBJ1-1; weak D call: TRBD1 (6 bases). V dropped 0 bases and J dropped 0 bases, with 9 bases sitting between them. The CDR3 has 15 amino acids. Per the germline V gene, CDR1 is SGHRS and CDR2 is YFSETQ. The DNA of the CDR3 is TGCGCCAGCAGCTTGGCGGGGGGGCTGAACACTGAAGCTTTCTTT. It codes for CASSLAGGLNTEAFF.

The rearrangement joins TRBV4-1 to TRBJ2-7; unclear D gene. The CDR3 is 13 amino acids. Per the germline V gene, CDR1 is MGHRA and CDR2 is YSYEKL. Trimming shortened V by 5 bases and J by 7 bases, and 15 bases separated the two germline ends. The CDR3 protein is CASSSGLLREQYF. CDR3 coding DNA: TGCGCCAGCAGCTCAGGCCTGTTGAGGGAGCAGTACTTC.